What follows are 2 T cell receptor beta chains derived from one specimen sequenced in a study of identical twins. TCRdb ran MiXCR on the 5' RACE reads and lists one entry per CDR3 protein. Among some 1,700,000 distinct CDR3 sequences, around 33% were seen once, and the ten largest hold over 0.25%. Sequencing was carried out using cord blood. The receptors come from a newborn girl in good health.

V is TRBV7-9 and J is TRBJ2-7; D is uncertain. Trimming shortened V by 0 bases and J by 2 bases, and 17 bases separated the two germline ends. The CDR3 has 17 residues. The germline CDR1 and CDR2 sequences are SEHNR and FQNEAQ (reference sequence). The CDR3 reads CASSLANLGAFTYEQYF. CDR3 nucleotide sequence: TGTGCCAGCAGCTTAGCGAATTTGGGCGCCTTCACCTACGAGCAGTACTTC.

The V and J genes are TRBV6-2 or TRBV6-3 and TRBJ2-5, with 7 nucleotides matching TRBD1. Germline V gene sequence: CDR1 MNHEY, CDR2 SVGEGT. CDR3 length: 16 residues. The junction had 24 bases not matched to a gene; V was cut back by 7 bases and J by 13 bases. CDR3 bases: TGTGCCAGCATGAGAATTCTTGGGACAGCCGACTACGAGCGGTACTTC. Translated: CASMRILGTADYERYF.